This note documents a single T cell receptor (beta chain) sequence. The antigen is not known. Investigators profiled TCR beta VDJ and CDR3 from genomic DNA template. MiXCR, run by TCRdb on the reads, gives a single entry per CDR3 protein. The repertoire consists of fewer than 150,000 distinct CDR3 sequences, with over 45% occurring once and the leading ten covering 2% to 3%. The data stem from a study of CD8+CD57+ T cells in acquired aplastic anemia. Study-wide context: DNA per sorted CD4+ or CD8+ sample ranged about 0.18 to 30 ug, averaging around 3.2 ug. Approximately 10 million reads were obtained on average for healthy donor CD4+ cells.

Broader study findings: Roughly 30 CD8+ CDR3 sequences occurred in both the patients and the controls.

Germline V lookup: CDR1 MGHDK, CDR2 SYGVNS. The CDR3 runs 19 residues. J gave up 4 bases and V 6 bases, and 16 bases lay outside the gene matches. V usage is TRBV25-1 and J usage is TRBJ2-1, with 12 positions matching TRBD2. This TCR came from a human donor in good health, serving as a control. Sequencing was carried out using sorted CD4+, CD8+, or CD8+CD57+ T cells (not recorded which) from PBMCs. CDR3 DNA: TGTGCCAGCAGCTTGGAAGCTAGCGGGGGGGGCTTCGGGTACAATGAGCAGTTCTTC. It codes for CASSLEASGGGFGYNEQFF.